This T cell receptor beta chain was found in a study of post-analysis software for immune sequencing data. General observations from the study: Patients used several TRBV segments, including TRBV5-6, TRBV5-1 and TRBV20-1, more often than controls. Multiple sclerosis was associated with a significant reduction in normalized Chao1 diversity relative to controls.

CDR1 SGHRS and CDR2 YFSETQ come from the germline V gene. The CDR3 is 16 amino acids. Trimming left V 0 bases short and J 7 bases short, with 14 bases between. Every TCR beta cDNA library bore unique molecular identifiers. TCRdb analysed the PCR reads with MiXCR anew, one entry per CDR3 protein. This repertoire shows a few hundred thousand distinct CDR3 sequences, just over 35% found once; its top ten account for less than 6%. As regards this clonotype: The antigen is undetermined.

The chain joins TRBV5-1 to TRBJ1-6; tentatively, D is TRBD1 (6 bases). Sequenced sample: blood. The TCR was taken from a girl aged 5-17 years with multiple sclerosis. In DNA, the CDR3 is TGCGCCAGCAGCTTGGAAAGGACAGATCTAAATTCACCCCTCCACTTT. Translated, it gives CASSLERTDLNSPLHF.